This T cell receptor beta chain appears in the sequencing data of a study of identical twins (TCRdb year 2016). Context from the whole study: TCR alpha and beta repertoires from monozygotic twins, unrelated adults of various ages and cord blood were deep-sequenced to test whether fetal clonotypes persist. Replicate twin experiments were performed at different times using different library preparation protocols to rule out contamination.

The investigation overall reported the following: Conclusions relied on cross-sectional statistical analysis, since the same donors could not be followed over many years. Out-of-frame TCR alpha sharing in monozygotic twins was systematically underestimated by recombination models, whereas sharing between unrelated individuals was in agreement with the recombination models. The excess sharing between twins in beta out-of-frame sequences was weaker because fewer shared sequences reduced the signal-to-noise ratio. Zero-insertion analyses could be partly confounded by invariant T cells such as MAIT and iNKT, though diverse VJ usage argued against such confounding for most clonotypes. Out-of-frame TCR alpha sequences shared between twins showed an excess of low generation-probability sequences compared with coincidental sharing between unrelated individuals. Abundant cord blood beta clonotypes carried fewer insertions; young adult naive repertoires showed a weaker similar trend, while memory repertoires showed none.

Libraries were constructed by 5' RACE. TCRdb names Illumina HiSeq 2000 as the instrument used. Template switching added a universal primer binding site, and the final cDNA carried a unique molecular identifier that allowed TCR cDNA molecules to be counted accurately. First-strand cDNA for TCR alpha and beta chains was synthesized from specific primers in the conserved constant-segment region. To control for contamination, every cDNA library carried two barcodes: a SMART-Mk sample barcode plus Illumina barcodes. TruSeq adapter sequences, together with Illumina sample barcodes, were added in two successive PCR steps. TCR alpha and beta cDNA libraries were sequenced on the Illumina HiSeq platform with custom primers. Per the authors' processing: Raw reads were processed with MiGEC to extract unique molecular identifiers, and MiXCR was used to determine CDR3 positions. For each individual, recombination models were inferred using an EM algorithm with the repgenHMM and IGoR tools. Shared clonotypes were analyzed with the tcR package in R, and sharing was normalized by the product of cloneset sizes. To study raw recombination without the effects of thymic and clonal selection, out-of-frame nonproductive sequences were analyzed. The public reads were reprocessed in TCRdb via fastp at Q25 and MiXCR, keeping in-frame beta chains. Every CDR3 protein is listed once, alongside the most common genes and DNA of its rows. The V and J calls follow TCRdb's processing rather than the paper's. The sample includes fewer than 900,000 distinct CDR3 sequences, with 18% observed a single time. The ten largest clones capture 10% to 15% of the sample.

Every donor in the study was a healthy Caucasian. Three pairs of female monozygotic twins, all aged about 18 to 29 years, made up the twin cohort. The RNA used for TCR libraries was isolated from peripheral blood mononuclear cells. From a lookup of the germline V gene, CDR1 and CDR2 are KGHSH and LQKENI. The CDR3 measures 16 amino acids from cysteine to phenylalanine. Solely the CDR3 DNA is kept, with 48 bases framed from the first base. The junction shows trimming of 3 bases on V and 2 bases on J, plus 14 bases between the germline ends. This clonotype has just a few counts. No antigen is known for it. No base quality information exists; no much larger clone differs at one position. The same data also contributed to another study, on T cells expressing NK-cell markers. From the second report: Three sorted T-cell subsets (CD3+CD56+NKG2C+, CD3+CD56+NKG2C- and CD3+CD56-NKG2C+) from about 8 donors had their TCR beta-chain repertoires profiled. Of the eight sequenced donors, seven were found to be HCMV-seropositive and one was found to be HCMV-seronegative. In several experiments an anti-gammadeltaTCR antibody was added to restrict sorting to alphabetaTCR-expressing T cells. For roughly six donors, the dominant CD3+CD56+NKG2C+ clonotypes were among the top 10 CD8+ clonotypes and accounted for about 1.0-7.5% of CD8+ T cells. Those dominant clonotypes were again the most abundant among CD3+CD56-NKG2C+ cells in several donors, at about 25-65%. Whether the expanded NKG2C-expressing T cell clones were specific for HCMV antigens was left unclear. All eight donors whose samples were sequenced were randomly selected healthy volunteers, three of them men and five women. HCMV serostatus was determined by detecting HCMV-specific IgG in serum with a commercial ELISA kit. For six donors, unsorted PBMC were also used to sequence bulk peripheral blood T-cell repertoires. Reads were demultiplexed and grouped by UMI with MIGEC, and clonotypes were assembled and quantified with MiTCR. Only TCR cDNA sequences supported by at least two reads were kept to exclude erroneous sequences. The tcR package was used for downstream repertoire analysis, with clonotypes matched between fractions based on CDR3 nucleotide sequence plus V segment. Antigen specificity was annotated against VDJdb with VDJmatch, allowing one amino acid substitution in CDR3.

Sequenced sample: PBMCs. The chain was built from TRBV18 and TRBJ1-5, with the identity of the D gene unclear. This receptor was taken from a woman under 30 in good health. The DNA is TGTGCCAGCTCACCTAGACGTCCAGGAGGCAATCAGCCCCAGCATTTT. The resulting protein is CASSPRRPGGNQPQHF.